The sequence of this T cell receptor beta chain was determined in a study of T cells in tuberculosis. Indicated time point: new active TB diagnosis, blood taken before or within 7 days of starting treatment. CDR1 is MNHNS, CDR2 SASEGT, per germline. The ends lost 2 bases at V and 5 bases at J; junction bases unmatched: 2. CDR3 length: 13 amino acids. Clones were read by immunoSEQ multiplex PCR, and TCRdb kept only the in-frame ones, dropping some. The table shows tens of thousands of clones, with around 96% occurring only once. The sample in question was PBMCs, obtained at tuberculosis diagnosis. This receptor was obtained from an adult with tuberculosis. The chain employs TRBV6-1 and TRBJ1-2; 7 bases line up with TRBD1. The CDR3 loop reads CASSEKQGYGYTF. The CDR3 DNA is TGTGCCAGCAGTGAAAAACAGGGGTATGGCTACACCTTC.